Each of the 10 T cell receptor beta chains below was sequenced from the same sample in a study of T cell responses to AZD1222 COVID-19 vaccine. Sequencing was performed with immunoSEQ multiplex PCR; in TCRdb, only in-frame clones are kept and a portion is missing. This sample has roughly 150,000 clones, with approximately 90% found just once. This specimen consisted of peripheral blood, obtained on day 0 of AZD1222 vaccination. These receptors all come from an adult in good health.

This chain joins TRBV19 and TRBJ2-5, with D maybe TRBD1 (6 bases). V was pared by 6 bases and J by 1 base, with 18 bases between. Germline lookup yields CDR1 LNHDA and CDR2 SQIVND (reference sequence). This CDR3 has 16 residues. The CDR3 region is CASSPFRGGPQETQYF. The CDR3 DNA reads TGTGCCAGTAGCCCGTTCAGAGGGGGACCCCAAGAGACCCAGTACTTC.

The V gene is TRBV30, the J gene TRBJ2-1; 9 nucleotides agree with TRBD2. The V gene's germline CDR1 is GTSNPN and CDR2 SVGIG (reference sequence). The CDR3 runs to 14 residues. After removal of 4 bases from V and 7 bases from J, the junction contained 8 bases not matched to a gene. CDR3 in DNA: TGTGCCTGGACCGGACTAGCGTTGAGGAATGAGCAGTTCTTC. Its translation is CAWTGLALRNEQFF.

In DNA form, the CDR3 reads TGCGCCAGCAGCTTGGACAGGCCCGCCGCCAAAAACATTCAGTACTTC. It codes for CASSLDRPAAKNIQYF. The chain carries TRBV5-1 and TRBJ2-4; tentative D call: TRBD1 (5 bases). The ends were cut back, 0 bases at V and 1 base at J, with 11 bases in the middle. The CDR3 loop spans 16 amino acids. Germline CDR1 and CDR2: SGHRS and YFSETQ.

This chain links TRBV6-5 with TRBJ2-7; maybe TRBD1 (5 bases). The CDR3 is made up of 15 amino acids. Germline loops: CDR1 MNHEY, CDR2 SVGAGI. With 4 bases removed from V and 0 bases from J, the gap between germline ends came to 13 bases. CDR3 residues: CASSFGAGGSYEQYF. CDR3 sequence (DNA): TGTGCCAGCAGTTTTGGGGCCGGCGGCTCCTACGAGCAGTACTTC.

V and J are TRBV18 and TRBJ1-2; 8 positions match TRBD1. Trimming removed 2 bases from V and 5 bases from J; junction bases left unmatched: 7. This CDR3 comprises 15 residues. Germline values: CDR1 KGHSH, CDR2 LQKENI. The CDR3 reads CASSPNAGGEYGYTF. In DNA, the CDR3 is TGTGCCAGCTCACCAAACGCAGGGGGCGAGTATGGCTACACCTTC.

This clone was counted a single time. The J gene is TRBJ1-1, the V gene TRBV28; D gene uncertain. The CDR3 runs to 12 residues. Between the trimmed V and J ends, which lost 3 bases and 5 bases, there was a span of 7 bases. The germline CDR1 and CDR2 sequences are MDHEN and SYDVKM. The CDR3 DNA follows: TGTGCCAGCAGTTTGGGCGCAACTGAAGCTTTCTTT. It yields the protein CASSLGATEAFF.

This clone showed up just a few times. The chain couples TRBV4-2 to TRBJ1-3; 9 bases are a match to TRBD1. This CDR3 is built from 15 residues. The germline CDR1 and CDR2 sequences are LGHNA and YNFKEQ. After removal of 5 bases from V and 4 bases from J, the junction contained 6 bases not matched to a gene. The CDR3 protein is CASSTHRGPGNTIYF. The DNA of the CDR3 is TGTGCCAGCAGCACGCACAGGGGGCCAGGAAACACCATATATTTT.

The chain combines TRBV14 with TRBJ1-2; unclear D gene. In germline, CDR1 is SGHDN, CDR2 FVKESK. CDR3 length: 15 amino acids. V dropped 6 bases and J dropped 4 bases, with 18 bases sitting between them. CDR3 in amino acids: CASSSGGLHGYGYTF. For the CDR3, the DNA is TGTGCCAGCAGTTCAGGCGGATTACATGGCTATGGCTACACCTTC.

The chain recombines TRBV6-6 with TRBJ1-4, with D possibly being TRBD1 (5 bases). There are 15 residues in the CDR3. Deletions cut 5 bases from V and 11 bases from J, with 21 bases between. Germline V gene sequence: CDR1 MNHNY, CDR2 SVGAGI (reference sequence). CDR3 nucleotide sequence: TGTGCCAGCAGTAACCGGGACGGCTCCTTGTCCAAACTGTTTTTT. Translated, it gives CASSNRDGSLSKLFF.

This chain connects TRBV11-1 to TRBJ2-1; the D is unclear. Germline CDR1 is SGHAT and CDR2 is FQDESV (reference sequence). This CDR3 contains 13 residues. The ends were cut back, 1 base at V and 11 bases at J, with 12 bases in the middle. The CDR3 nucleotides are TGTGCCAGCAGCTTAGATAGGGTCGATCAGCAGTTCTTC. Translated, it gives CASSLDRVDQQFF. Supplemented by reference TRBV11-1 and TRBJ2-1, the full variable domain reads EAEVAQSPRYKITEKSQAVAFWCDPISGHATLYWYRQILGQGPELLVQFQDESVVDDSQLPKDRFSAERLKGVDSTLKIQPAELGDSAMYLCASSLDRVDQQFFGPGTRLTVL.